The source of this T cell receptor beta chain is a study of post-analysis software for immune sequencing data. Study summary: Relapsing-remitting, secondary progressive and progressive-relapsing multiple sclerosis courses were included. Points from the study as a whole: Compared with controls, patients had more of about five TRBV segments, including TRBV5-6, TRBV5-1 and TRBV20-1.

As for this clonotype: Its antigen is still unknown.

Incorporated into the TCR beta cDNA libraries were unique molecular identifiers, which served to reduce PCR and sequencing biases. TCRdb re-derived calls from the PCR reads in MiXCR, one entry per CDR3 protein. The table includes around 770,000 distinct CDR3 sequences, 35% to 55% detected once. The V end lost 3 bases, the J end lost 6 bases, and 9 bases lay between the germline ends. Germline V lookup: CDR1 DFQATT, CDR2 SNEGSKA (reference sequence). The CDR3 runs to 12 residues. This TCR was recovered from a girl between 5 and 17 years old with multiple sclerosis. The sample consisted of blood. The chain uses TRBV20-1 and TRBJ2-1; possibly TRBD2 for D (5 bases). CDR3: CSASGMGNEQFF. In nucleotides, the CDR3 is TGCAGTGCTAGCGGGATGGGCAATGAGCAGTTCTTC.